The rows below give T cell receptor beta chains drawn from one sample of a study of identical twins. TCRdb reprocessed the 5' RACE reads via MiXCR and lists one record per CDR3 protein. The sample includes approximately 630,000 distinct CDR3 sequences, about 7.6% seen only once; the top ten take 1.6%. This sample also belongs to another study, concerning yellow fever vaccine responses in identical twins.

Input material: PBMCs. These receptors were obtained from a woman in her late teens or twenties in good health. Both conserved end residues are trimmed from each CDR3. Fields, in order: J gene, V gene, CDR3 protein.

TRBJ2-1,TRBV25-1,ASNTPKGGALVEQSSYNEQF
TRBJ2-7,TRBV14,ASSQWASGSNEQY
TRBJ1-5,TRBV2,ASSEETFKNQPQH
TRBJ2-5,TRBV28,ASTAFEIRETQY
TRBJ1-2,TRBV12-3/TRBV12-4,ASRETGPGTSGYT
TRBJ2-5,TRBV20-1,SASPDLVETQY
TRBJ2-1,TRBV5-1,ASSSARGAYNEQF
TRBJ2-1,TRBV5-1,ASSLVPRTYNEQF
TRBJ2-1,TRBV12-3/TRBV12-4,ASSFGGAGVYNEQF
TRBJ2-3,TRBV20-1,SARVVGTSTDTQY
TRBJ2-3,TRBV9,ASSADRTVDTQY
TRBJ2-7,TRBV20-1,SAIPRSGTPRRAYEQY
TRBJ2-1,TRBV5-1,ASSFDGGEYNEQF
TRBJ2-7,TRBV2,ASSESPGRGLTFYEQY
TRBJ1-1,TRBV12-3/TRBV12-4,ASSHGQTMNTEAF
TRBJ2-1,TRBV29-1,SERGLGSNEQF
TRBJ2-6,TRBV27,ASSTPDGANVLT
TRBJ1-2,TRBV14,ASNPPGTGGYT
TRBJ2-5,TRBV2,ASSKGLQNQETQY
TRBJ2-7,TRBV5-5,ASTGRGWGGYEQY
TRBJ2-5,TRBV5-1,ASSLTDAGTQY
TRBJ1-3,TRBV12-3/TRBV12-4,ASSLFGTLY